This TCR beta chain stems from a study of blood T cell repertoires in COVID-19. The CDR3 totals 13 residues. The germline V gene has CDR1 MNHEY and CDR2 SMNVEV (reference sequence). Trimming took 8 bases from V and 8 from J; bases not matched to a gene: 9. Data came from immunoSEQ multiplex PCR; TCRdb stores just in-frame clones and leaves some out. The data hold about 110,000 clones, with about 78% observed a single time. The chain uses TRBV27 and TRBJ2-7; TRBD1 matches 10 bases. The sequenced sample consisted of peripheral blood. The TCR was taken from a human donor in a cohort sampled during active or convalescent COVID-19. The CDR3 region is CASQGQGFRKQYF. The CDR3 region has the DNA TGTGCCAGCCAGGGACAGGGGTTTCGCAAGCAGTACTTC.